One sample yielded the 21 T cell receptor beta chains listed below, sequenced in a study of identical twins (dated by TCRdb to the mid-2010s). Libraries were made using 5' RACE. Sequencer: Illumina HiSeq 2000. TCRdb reanalyzed the raw reads on its own, using fastp at Q25 for trimming and MiXCR for clone calling, and kept in-frame beta chains. Entries are consolidated by CDR3 protein sequence, retaining the most common genes and DNA. The sample has around 250,000 distinct CDR3 sequences on record, 12% of them singletons. The ten largest clones represent 4% to 5% of the sample. These sequences were also reported in another study, on yellow fever vaccine responses in identical twins.

Sequenced material: memory (CD45RO+) T cells sorted from blood. In the paper's terms, the cell subset or site label means: CD45RO+ enriched T cells. The receptor source for this set is a woman between 18 and 29 years old in good health.

This clonotype was seen a few times. The J gene is TRBJ2-3, the V gene TRBV28; weak D call: TRBD2 (6 bases). This CDR3 is built from 17 residues. Germline V gene data show CDR1 as MDHEN and CDR2 as SYDVKM. The V and J ends lost 3 bases and 1 base respectively, with 17 bases between them. CDR3 in amino acids: CASSFGRGSTRTDTQYF. The CDR3 nucleotides read TGTGCCAGCAGTTTCGGGCGGGGCTCAACCCGCACAGATACGCAGTATTTT.

This clonotype was recorded a few times. The chain is built from TRBV5-5 and TRBJ2-5; D tentatively reads TRBD1 or TRBD2 (5 bases each). The CDR3 loop spans 17 amino acids. The germline V gene encodes CDR1 SGHKS and CDR2 YYEKEE (reference sequence). Trimming removed 2 bases at V and 5 bases at J, with 22 bases between. The CDR3 region is CASSFGAGNERLETQYF. In DNA form, the CDR3 reads TGTGCCAGCAGCTTTGGGGCAGGGAACGAGCGGTTGGAGACCCAGTACTTC.

V usage is TRBV28 and J usage is TRBJ2-7; D remains unclear. The germline V and J ends were trimmed by 2 bases and 2 bases, with 13 bases remaining between them. CDR3 length equals 15 residues. Per the germline V gene, CDR1 is MDHEN and CDR2 is SYDVKM. The CDR3 DNA sequence: TGTGCCAGCAGTTTAAACCCGACGGGTCCCTACGAGCAGTACTTC. Translation: CASSLNPTGPYEQYF.

This clonotype was picked up many times. The V gene is TRBV28, the J gene TRBJ2-2; D might be TRBD1 (5 bases). Germline V lookup: CDR1 MDHEN, CDR2 SYDVKM. The CDR3 has 14 residues. V gave up 8 bases and J gave up 4 bases, with 14 bases separating them. CDR3 sequence reads: CASGLGHLTGELFF. The CDR3 DNA is TGTGCCAGCGGCCTAGGACACCTCACCGGGGAGCTGTTTTTT.

J is TRBJ1-5 and V is TRBV7-9; no clear D. CDR3 size: 13 residues. In germline, CDR1 is SEHNR, CDR2 FQNEAQ (reference sequence). The V end lost 1 base, the J end lost 8 bases, and 9 bases lay between the germline ends. CDR3 region: CASSLGRFEPQHF. The CDR3 coding sequence is TGTGCCAGCAGCTTAGGCAGGTTCGAGCCCCAGCATTTT.

This clonotype was picked up a small number of times. The chain links TRBV2 to TRBJ2-7, with D hard to call. Germline V gene sequence: CDR1 SNHLY, CDR2 FYNNEI. With 7 bases removed from V and 0 bases from J, the gap between germline ends came to 7 bases. CDR3 length equals 12 residues. The CDR3 protein is CASNSGSYEQYF. The CDR3 nucleotides are TGTGCCAGCAACAGTGGCTCCTACGAGCAGTACTTC.

The CDR3 is CASSLRGGGGHQETQYF. Written as DNA, the CDR3 is TGTGCCAGCAGTTTAAGGGGAGGGGGGGGTCATCAAGAGACCCAGTACTTC. V is TRBV12-3 or TRBV12-4 and J is TRBJ2-5, with a tentative D call TRBD2 (7 bases). Trimming took off 2 bases at V and 2 bases at J, with 18 bases between the two ends. The CDR3 has 17 amino acids.

This clonotype was recorded once. V and J are TRBV25-1 and TRBJ2-6, with 8 bases matching TRBD1. The V gene's germline CDR1 is MGHDK and CDR2 SYGVNS. J lost 2 bases, V lost 1 base, and 10 bases had no gene match. The CDR3 is 19 residues long. The CDR3 region is CASSESSGPGGAGANVLTF. CDR3 nucleotides: TGTGCCAGCAGTGAATCGAGTGGTCCAGGGGGCGCTGGGGCCAACGTCCTGACTTTC. The full variable domain, its missing parts supplied by reference TRBV25-1 and TRBJ2-6, is EADIYQTPRYLVIGTGKKITLECSQTMGHDKMYWYQQDPGMELHLIHYSYGVNSTEKGDLSSESTVSRIRTEHFPLTLESARPSHTSQYLCASSESSGPGGAGANVLTFGAGSRLTVL.

The chain employs TRBV20-1 and TRBJ2-4, with no clear D. V lost 0 bases, J lost 0 bases, and 9 bases lay in between. Germline V gives CDR1 DFQATT, CDR2 SNEGSKA (reference sequence). This CDR3 region has 15 residues. Here the CDR3 DNA reads TGCAGTGCTAGAGATCTGTTACTAGCCAAAAACATTCAGTACTTC. The encoded protein is CSARDLLLAKNIQYF.

The chain recombines TRBV10-1 with TRBJ2-3, with 9 bases lining up with TRBD2. Germline CDR1 WNHNN, CDR2 SYGVQD (reference sequence). V shed 1 base, J shed 6 bases, and the junction held 5 bases outside the gene matches. The CDR3 is 15 amino acids. CDR3 in DNA: TGCGCCAGCAGTGAGTTAGCGGGAGTGGTGGATACGCAGTATTTT. As protein: CASSELAGVVDTQYF.

This clonotype was found a few times. The V gene is TRBV5-1, the J gene TRBJ2-2; D unclear. This CDR3 is 12 amino acids long. Germline CDR1 is SGHRS and CDR2 is YFSETQ. Trimming took off 5 bases at V and 6 bases at J, with 8 bases between the two ends. The CDR3 DNA follows: TGCGCCAGCAGGCCGTCCCCCGGGGAGCTGTTTTTT. It yields the protein CASRPSPGELFF.

This clonotype was counted many times. The chain carries TRBV3-1 and TRBJ1-3; TRBD1 might be the D (6 bases). The V gene's germline CDR1 is LGHDT and CDR2 YNNKEL (reference sequence). V was shortened by 1 base and J by 4 bases, with 14 bases between the two germline ends. This CDR3 spans 16 amino acids. CDR3 loop: CASSQGVGTLGNTIYF. The CDR3, as DNA: TGTGCCAGCAGCCAAGGAGTTGGGACACTCGGAAACACCATATATTTT.

At least ten counts were recorded for this clonotype. V is TRBV20-1 and J is TRBJ2-1, with 14 bases identical to TRBD2. The CDR3 is made up of 14 amino acids. The junction had 7 bases not matched to a gene; V was cut back by 6 bases and J by 9 bases. Germline lookup yields CDR1 DFQATT and CDR2 SNEGSKA (reference sequence). The CDR3 loop is CSALGLAGDSEQFF. DNA of the CDR3: TGCAGTGCCTTGGGACTAGCGGGAGATAGTGAGCAGTTCTTC.

The chain recombines TRBV10-3 with TRBJ2-7, with a tentative D call TRBD2 (5 bases). Germline assignment: CDR1 ENHRY and CDR2 SYGVKD. Deletions cut 10 bases from V and 7 bases from J, with 20 bases between. This CDR3 contains 13 residues. CDR3 nucleotides: TGTGCCACCCTGGACCCCTCGCCGGGGGAGCAGTACTTC. It specifies CATLDPSPGEQYF.

This clonotype was found many times. Sequence at one end of the junction differs from germline and may be a read error. The J gene is TRBJ1-1, the V gene TRBV12-3 or TRBV12-4; TRBD1 aligns across 7 bases. The CDR3 consists of 16 residues. The CDR3 protein is CASSPMGTAVNTEAFF. In DNA form, the CDR3 reads TGTGCCAGCAGCCCAATGGGGACAGCAGTGAATACTGAAGCTTTCTTT.

V gene TRBV11-1 combines with J gene TRBJ2-4; tentative D call: TRBD2 (6 bases). This CDR3 is built from 15 residues. V was clipped by 8 bases and J by 0 bases, with 14 bases between them. Per the germline V gene, CDR1 is SGHAT and CDR2 is FQDESV (reference sequence). CDR3 in amino acids: CASHPPGLAKNIQYF. Here the CDR3 DNA reads TGTGCCAGCCATCCCCCGGGACTAGCCAAAAACATTCAGTACTTC.

The chain couples TRBV25-1 to TRBJ1-4; D gene ambiguous. The CDR3 extends over 15 amino acids. V gave up 4 bases and J gave up 2 bases, with 11 bases separating them. CDR1 is MGHDK, CDR2 SYGVNS, per germline. This CDR3 reads CASSVGSNTNEKLFF. The CDR3 coding sequence is TGTGCCAGCAGTGTGGGGTCGAATACTAATGAAAAACTGTTTTTT.

The table lists this clonotype with many counts. This rearrangement joins TRBV4-3 to TRBJ1-1; D not certain. In germline, CDR1 is LGHNA, CDR2 YSLEER. The CDR3 extends over 14 amino acids. Trimming left V 1 base short and J 0 bases short, with 6 bases between. This chain's CDR3 is CASSQAGMNTEAFF. The CDR3 bases are TGCGCCAGCAGCCAAGCAGGAATGAACACTGAAGCTTTCTTT.

V usage is TRBV5-1 and J usage is TRBJ1-6, with a possible D match to TRBD1 (6 bases). The germline CDR1 and CDR2 sequences are SGHRS and YFSETQ. Trimming removed 0 bases at V and 6 bases at J, with 10 bases between. The CDR3 loop spans 15 amino acids. The CDR3 reads CASSLGAGVNSPLHF. The CDR3, as DNA: TGCGCCAGCAGCTTGGGGGCAGGGGTTAATTCACCCCTCCACTTT.

This clonotype showed up just a few times. V gene TRBV7-9 combines with J gene TRBJ2-7; 13 bases agree with TRBD2. J gave up 4 bases and V 5 bases, and 11 bases lay outside the gene matches. This CDR3 is 17 amino acids long. Per the germline V gene, CDR1 is SEHNR and CDR2 is FQNEAQ (reference sequence). The CDR3 nucleotides read TGTGCCAGCAGCGCCACGATAGGACTAGCGGGAGCTTACGAGCAGTACTTC. It specifies CASSATIGLAGAYEQYF.

The CDR3 DNA sequence: TGTGCCAGCAGTATACTAGCGGGGGAGACCCAGTACTTC. Amino acid sequence: CASSILAGETQYF. The chain recombines TRBV25-1 with TRBJ2-5; TRBD2 matches 10 bases. CDR3 length equals 13 residues. CDR1 MGHDK and CDR2 SYGVNS come from the germline V gene. With V trimmed by 5 bases and J by 5 bases, 2 bases remained unmatched.